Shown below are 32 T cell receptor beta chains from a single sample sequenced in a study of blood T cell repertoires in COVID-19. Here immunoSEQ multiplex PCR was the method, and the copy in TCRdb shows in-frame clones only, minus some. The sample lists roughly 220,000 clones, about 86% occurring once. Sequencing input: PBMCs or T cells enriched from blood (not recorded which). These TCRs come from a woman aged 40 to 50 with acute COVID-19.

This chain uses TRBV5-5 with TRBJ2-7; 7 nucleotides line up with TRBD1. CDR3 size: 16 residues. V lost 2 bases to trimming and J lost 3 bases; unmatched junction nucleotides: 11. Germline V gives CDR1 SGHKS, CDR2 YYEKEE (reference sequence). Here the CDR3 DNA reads TGTGCCAGCAGCTTTGCTCTACGGGACAGAAACTACGAGCAGTACTTC. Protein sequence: CASSFALRDRNYEQYF.

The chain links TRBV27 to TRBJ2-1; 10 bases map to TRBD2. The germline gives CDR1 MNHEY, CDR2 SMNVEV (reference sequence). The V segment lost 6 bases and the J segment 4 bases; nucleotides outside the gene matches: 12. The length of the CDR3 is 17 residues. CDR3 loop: CASSLNPGLALYNEQFF. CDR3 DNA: TGTGCCAGCAGCCTTAACCCGGGACTAGCGCTATACAATGAGCAGTTCTTC.

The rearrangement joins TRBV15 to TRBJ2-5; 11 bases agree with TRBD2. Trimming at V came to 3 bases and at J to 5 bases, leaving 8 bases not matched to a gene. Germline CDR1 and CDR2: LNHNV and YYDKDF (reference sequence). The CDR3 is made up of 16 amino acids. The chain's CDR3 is CATSRTSGTGGETQYF. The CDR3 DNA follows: TGTGCCACCAGCAGGACTAGCGGGACGGGAGGGGAGACCCAGTACTTC. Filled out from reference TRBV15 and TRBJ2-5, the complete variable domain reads DAMVIQNPRYQVTQFGKPVTLSCSQTLNHNVMYWYQQKSSQAPKLLFHYYDKDFNNEADTPDNFQSRRPNTSFCFLDIRSPGLGDTAMYLCATSRTSGTGGETQYFGPGTRLLVL.

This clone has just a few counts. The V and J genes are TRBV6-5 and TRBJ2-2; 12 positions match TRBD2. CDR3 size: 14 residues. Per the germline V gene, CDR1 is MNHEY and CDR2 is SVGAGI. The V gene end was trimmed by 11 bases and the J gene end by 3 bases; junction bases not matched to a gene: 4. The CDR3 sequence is CAATSGRYTGELFF. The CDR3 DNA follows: TGTGCCGCGACTAGCGGGAGATACACCGGGGAGCTGTTTTTT.

CDR3 nucleotides: TGTGCCAGCAGTTACTCATCGGGGACGGGGAGGGGCTACACCTTC. It codes for CASSYSSGTGRGYTF. The chain links TRBV6-5 to TRBJ1-2, with a weak D call TRBD1 (5 bases). The V gene's germline CDR1 is MNHEY and CDR2 SVGAGI. Trimming left V 0 bases short and J 8 bases short, with 16 bases between. The CDR3 spans 15 residues.

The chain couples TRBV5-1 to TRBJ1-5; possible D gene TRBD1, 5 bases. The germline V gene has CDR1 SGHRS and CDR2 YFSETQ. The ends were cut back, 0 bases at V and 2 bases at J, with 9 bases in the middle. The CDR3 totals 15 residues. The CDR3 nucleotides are TGCGCCAGCAGCTTGGCAGGGATCGGCAATCAGCCCCAGCATTTT. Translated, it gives CASSLAGIGNQPQHF.

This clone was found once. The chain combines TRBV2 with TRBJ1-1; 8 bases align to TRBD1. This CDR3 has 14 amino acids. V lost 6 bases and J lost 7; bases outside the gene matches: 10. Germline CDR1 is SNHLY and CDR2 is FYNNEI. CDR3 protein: CASRGDRGRGEAFF. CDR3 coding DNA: TGTGCCAGCAGGGGAGACAGGGGTAGGGGTGAAGCTTTCTTT.

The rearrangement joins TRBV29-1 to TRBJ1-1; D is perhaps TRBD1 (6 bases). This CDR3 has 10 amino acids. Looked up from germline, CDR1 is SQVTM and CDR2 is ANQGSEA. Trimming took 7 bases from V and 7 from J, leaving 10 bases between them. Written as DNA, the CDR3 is TGCAGCGGTTCCAGGGGTGAAGCTTTCTTT. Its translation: CSGSRGEAFF.

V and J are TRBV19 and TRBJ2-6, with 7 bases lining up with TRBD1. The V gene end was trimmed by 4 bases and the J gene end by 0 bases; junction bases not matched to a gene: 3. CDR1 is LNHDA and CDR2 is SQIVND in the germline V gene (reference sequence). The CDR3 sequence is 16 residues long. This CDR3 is CASSRQGRSGANVLTF. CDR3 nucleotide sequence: TGTGCCAGTAGTAGACAGGGTCGCTCTGGGGCCAACGTCCTGACTTTC.

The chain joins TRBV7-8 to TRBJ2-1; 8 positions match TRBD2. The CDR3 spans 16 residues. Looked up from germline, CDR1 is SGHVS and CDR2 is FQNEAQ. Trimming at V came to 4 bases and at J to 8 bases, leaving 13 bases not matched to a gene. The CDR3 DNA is TGTGCCAGCAGCTCCACAGGGACCTCGCGGGGGGATGAGCAGTTCTTC. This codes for CASSSTGTSRGDEQFF. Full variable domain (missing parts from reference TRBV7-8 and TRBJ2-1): GAGVSQSPRYKVAKRGQDVALRCDPISGHVSLFWYQQALGQGPEFLTYFQNEAQLDKSGLPSDRFFAERPEGSVSTLKIQRTQQEDSAVYLCASSSTGTSRGDEQFFGPGTRLTVL.

The DNA for the CDR3 is TGTGCCAGCAGTGAGACTAGCGCCTTCTACAATGAGCAGTTCTTC. This translates into CASSETSAFYNEQFF. The chain employs TRBV9 and TRBJ2-1, with 8 nucleotides matching TRBD2. This CDR3 is 15 amino acids long. Germline CDR1 SGDLS, CDR2 YYNGEE. V was pared by 5 bases and J by 3 bases, with 7 bases of the junction left unmatched.

The CDR3 is CASSDGLILKQYF. The CDR3 bases are TGTGCCAGCAGTGACGGACTAATCCTCAAGCAGTACTTC. V is TRBV6-1 and J is TRBJ2-7; D perhaps matches TRBD2 (6 bases). V lost 3 bases to trimming and J lost 8 bases, with 14 bases between them. Germline V gene sequence: CDR1 MNHNS, CDR2 SASEGT. The CDR3 length is 13 residues.

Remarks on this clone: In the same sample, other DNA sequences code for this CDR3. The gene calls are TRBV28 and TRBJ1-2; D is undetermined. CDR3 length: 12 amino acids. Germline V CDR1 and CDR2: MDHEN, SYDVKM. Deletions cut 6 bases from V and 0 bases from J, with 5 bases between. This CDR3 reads CASSSSNYGYTF. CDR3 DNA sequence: TGTGCCAGCAGCAGTTCTAACTATGGCTACACCTTC.

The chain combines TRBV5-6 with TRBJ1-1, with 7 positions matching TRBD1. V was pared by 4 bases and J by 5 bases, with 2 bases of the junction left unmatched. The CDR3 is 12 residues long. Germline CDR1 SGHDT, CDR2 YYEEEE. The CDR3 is CASSRDRTEAFF. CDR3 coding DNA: TGTGCCAGCAGCCGGGACAGAACTGAAGCTTTCTTT. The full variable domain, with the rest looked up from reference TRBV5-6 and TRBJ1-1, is DAGVTQSPTHLIKTRGQQVTLRCSPKSGHDTVSWYQQALGQGPQFIFQYYEEEERQRGNFPDRFSGHQFPNYSSELNVNALLLGDSALYLCASSRDRTEAFFGQGTRLTVV.

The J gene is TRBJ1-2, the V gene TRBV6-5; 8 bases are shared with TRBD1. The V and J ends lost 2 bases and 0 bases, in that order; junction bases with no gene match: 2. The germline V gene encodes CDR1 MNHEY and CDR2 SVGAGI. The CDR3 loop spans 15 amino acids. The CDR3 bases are TGTGCCAGCAGTTACCAGGGGGCAACTAACTATGGCTACACCTTC. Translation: CASSYQGATNYGYTF.

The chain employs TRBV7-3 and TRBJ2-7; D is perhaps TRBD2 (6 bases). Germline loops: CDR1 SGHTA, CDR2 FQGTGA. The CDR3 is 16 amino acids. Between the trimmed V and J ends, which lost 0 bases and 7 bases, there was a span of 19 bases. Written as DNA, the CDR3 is TGTGCCAGCAGCTTAACGGGCGGAGGGCCTGCAGGGGAGCAGTACTTC. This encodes CASSLTGGGPAGEQYF.

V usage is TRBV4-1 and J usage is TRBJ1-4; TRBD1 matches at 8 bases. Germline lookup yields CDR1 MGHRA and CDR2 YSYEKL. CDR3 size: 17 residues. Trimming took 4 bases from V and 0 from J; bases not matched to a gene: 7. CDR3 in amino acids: CASSLTGTGSTNEKLFF. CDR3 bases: TGCGCCAGCAGCCTAACTGGGACAGGATCAACTAATGAAAAACTGTTTTTT.

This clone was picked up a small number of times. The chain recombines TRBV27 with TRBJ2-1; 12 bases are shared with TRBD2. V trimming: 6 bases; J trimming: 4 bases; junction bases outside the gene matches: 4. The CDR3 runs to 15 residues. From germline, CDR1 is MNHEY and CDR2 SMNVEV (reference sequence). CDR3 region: CASSDGLAGYNEQFF. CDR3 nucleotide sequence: TGTGCCAGCAGCGACGGACTAGCGGGATACAATGAGCAGTTCTTC.

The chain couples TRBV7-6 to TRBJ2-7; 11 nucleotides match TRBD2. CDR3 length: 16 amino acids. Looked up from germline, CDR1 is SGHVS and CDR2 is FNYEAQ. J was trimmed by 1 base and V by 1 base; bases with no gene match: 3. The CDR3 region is CASSLGLAGLSYEQYF. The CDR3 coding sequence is TGTGCCAGCAGCTTAGGACTAGCGGGACTATCCTACGAGCAGTACTTC. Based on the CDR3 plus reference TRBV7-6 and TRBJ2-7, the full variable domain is GAGVSQSPRYKVTKRGQDVALRCDPISGHVSLYWYRQALGQGPEFLTYFNYEAQQDKSGLPNDRFSAERPEGSISTLTIQRTEQRDSAMYRCASSLGLAGLSYEQYFGPGTRLTVT.

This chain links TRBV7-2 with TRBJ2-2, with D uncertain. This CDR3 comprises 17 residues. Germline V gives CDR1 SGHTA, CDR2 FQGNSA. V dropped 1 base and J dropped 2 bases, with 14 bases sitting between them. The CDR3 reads CASSLDGGTFNTGELFF. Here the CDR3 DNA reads TGTGCCAGCAGCTTAGATGGCGGAACCTTTAACACCGGGGAGCTGTTTTTT.

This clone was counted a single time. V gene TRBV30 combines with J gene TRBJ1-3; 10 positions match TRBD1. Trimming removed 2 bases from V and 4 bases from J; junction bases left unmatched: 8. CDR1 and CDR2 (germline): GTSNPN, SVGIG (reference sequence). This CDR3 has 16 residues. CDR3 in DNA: TGTGCCTGGAGTCTACCGGGACAGGGGAGAGGAAACACCATATATTTT. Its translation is CAWSLPGQGRGNTIYF.

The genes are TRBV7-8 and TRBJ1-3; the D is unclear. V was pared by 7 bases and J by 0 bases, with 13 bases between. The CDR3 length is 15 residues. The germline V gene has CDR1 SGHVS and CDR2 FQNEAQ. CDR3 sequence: CASIANTGSGNTIYF. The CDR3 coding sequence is TGTGCCAGCATCGCCAACACGGGCTCTGGAAACACCATATATTTT. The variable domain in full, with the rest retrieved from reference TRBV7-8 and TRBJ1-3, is GAGVSQSPRYKVAKRGQDVALRCDPISGHVSLFWYQQALGQGPEFLTYFQNEAQLDKSGLPSDRFFAERPEGSVSTLKIQRTQQEDSAVYLCASIANTGSGNTIYFGEGSWLTVV.

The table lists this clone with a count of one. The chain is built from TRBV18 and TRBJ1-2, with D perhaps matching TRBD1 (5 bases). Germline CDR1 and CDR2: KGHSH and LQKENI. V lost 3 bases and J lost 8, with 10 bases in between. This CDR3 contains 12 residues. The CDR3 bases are TGTGCCAGCTCACCGGGGCCTCCGGGCTACACCTTC. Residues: CASSPGPPGYTF.

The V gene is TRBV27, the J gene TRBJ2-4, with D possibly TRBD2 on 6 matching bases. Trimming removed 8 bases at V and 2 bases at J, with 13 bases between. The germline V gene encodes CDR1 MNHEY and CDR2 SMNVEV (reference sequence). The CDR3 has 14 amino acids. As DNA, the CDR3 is TGTGCCAGCCGCCCTGGGGGGACCAAAAACATTCAGTACTTC. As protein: CASRPGGTKNIQYF.

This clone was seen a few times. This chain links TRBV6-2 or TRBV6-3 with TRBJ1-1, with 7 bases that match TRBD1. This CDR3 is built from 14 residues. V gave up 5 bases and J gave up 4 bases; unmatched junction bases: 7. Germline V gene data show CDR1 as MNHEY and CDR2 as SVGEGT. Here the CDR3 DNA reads TGTGCCAGCAGTAGGGACAGCGTAGTCACTGAAGCTTTCTTT. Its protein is CASSRDSVVTEAFF.

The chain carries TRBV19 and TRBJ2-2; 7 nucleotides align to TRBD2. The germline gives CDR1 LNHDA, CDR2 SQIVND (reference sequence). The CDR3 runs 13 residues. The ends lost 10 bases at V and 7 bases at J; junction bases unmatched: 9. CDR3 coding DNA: TGTGCCACAACGACGGGGGGAGGCGGGGAGCTGTTTTTT. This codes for CATTTGGGGELFF.

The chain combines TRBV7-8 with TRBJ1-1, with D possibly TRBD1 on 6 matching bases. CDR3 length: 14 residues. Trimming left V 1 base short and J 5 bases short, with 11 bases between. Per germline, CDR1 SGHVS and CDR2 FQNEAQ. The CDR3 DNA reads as TGTGCCAGCAGCTTAGACAGGGATAAGACTGAAGCTTTCTTT. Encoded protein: CASSLDRDKTEAFF.

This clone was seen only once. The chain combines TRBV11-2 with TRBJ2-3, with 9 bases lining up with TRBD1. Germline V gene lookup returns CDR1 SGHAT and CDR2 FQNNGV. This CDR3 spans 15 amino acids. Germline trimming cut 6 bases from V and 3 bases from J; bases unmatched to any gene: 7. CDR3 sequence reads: CASRIDRGRTDTQYF. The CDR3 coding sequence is TGTGCCAGCAGAATCGACAGGGGGAGGACAGATACGCAGTATTTT.

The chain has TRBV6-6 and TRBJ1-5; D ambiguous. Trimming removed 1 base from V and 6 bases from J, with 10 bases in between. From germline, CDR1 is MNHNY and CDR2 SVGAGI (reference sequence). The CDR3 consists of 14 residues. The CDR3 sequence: CASSYWAGPQPQHF. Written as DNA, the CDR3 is TGTGCCAGCAGTTACTGGGCGGGTCCTCAGCCCCAGCATTTT.

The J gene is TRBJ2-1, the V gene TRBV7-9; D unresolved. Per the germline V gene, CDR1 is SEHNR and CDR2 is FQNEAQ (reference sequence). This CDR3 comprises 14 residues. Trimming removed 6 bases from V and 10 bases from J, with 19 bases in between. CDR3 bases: TGTGCCAGCAGTGTCACTCTAGGATTCTACGAGCAGTTCTTC. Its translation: CASSVTLGFYEQFF.

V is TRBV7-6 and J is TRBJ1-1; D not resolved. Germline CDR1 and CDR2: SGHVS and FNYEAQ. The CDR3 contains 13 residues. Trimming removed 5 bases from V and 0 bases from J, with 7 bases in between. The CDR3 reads CASSPYMNTEAFF. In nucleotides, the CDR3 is TGTGCCAGCAGCCCGTATATGAACACTGAAGCTTTCTTT.

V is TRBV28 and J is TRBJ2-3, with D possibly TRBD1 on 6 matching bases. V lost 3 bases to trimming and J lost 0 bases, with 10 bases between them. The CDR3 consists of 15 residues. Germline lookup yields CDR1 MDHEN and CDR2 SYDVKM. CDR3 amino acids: CASSFYRASTDTQYF. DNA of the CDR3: TGTGCCAGCAGTTTCTACAGGGCCAGCACAGATACGCAGTATTTT.